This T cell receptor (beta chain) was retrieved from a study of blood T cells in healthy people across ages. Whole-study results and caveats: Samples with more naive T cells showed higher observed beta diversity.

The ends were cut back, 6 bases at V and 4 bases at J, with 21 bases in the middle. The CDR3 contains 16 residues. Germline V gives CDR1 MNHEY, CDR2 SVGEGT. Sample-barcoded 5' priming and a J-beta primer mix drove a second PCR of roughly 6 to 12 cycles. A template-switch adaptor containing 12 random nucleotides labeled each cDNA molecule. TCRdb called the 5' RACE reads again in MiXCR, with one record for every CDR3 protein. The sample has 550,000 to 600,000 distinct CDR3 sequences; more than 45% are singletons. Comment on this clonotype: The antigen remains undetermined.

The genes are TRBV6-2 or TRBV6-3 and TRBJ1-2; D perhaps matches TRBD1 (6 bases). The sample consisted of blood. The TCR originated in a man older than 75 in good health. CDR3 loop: CASRPTGSVLFYGYTF. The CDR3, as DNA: TGTGCCAGCAGACCTACAGGGAGCGTCCTTTTCTATGGCTACACCTTC.